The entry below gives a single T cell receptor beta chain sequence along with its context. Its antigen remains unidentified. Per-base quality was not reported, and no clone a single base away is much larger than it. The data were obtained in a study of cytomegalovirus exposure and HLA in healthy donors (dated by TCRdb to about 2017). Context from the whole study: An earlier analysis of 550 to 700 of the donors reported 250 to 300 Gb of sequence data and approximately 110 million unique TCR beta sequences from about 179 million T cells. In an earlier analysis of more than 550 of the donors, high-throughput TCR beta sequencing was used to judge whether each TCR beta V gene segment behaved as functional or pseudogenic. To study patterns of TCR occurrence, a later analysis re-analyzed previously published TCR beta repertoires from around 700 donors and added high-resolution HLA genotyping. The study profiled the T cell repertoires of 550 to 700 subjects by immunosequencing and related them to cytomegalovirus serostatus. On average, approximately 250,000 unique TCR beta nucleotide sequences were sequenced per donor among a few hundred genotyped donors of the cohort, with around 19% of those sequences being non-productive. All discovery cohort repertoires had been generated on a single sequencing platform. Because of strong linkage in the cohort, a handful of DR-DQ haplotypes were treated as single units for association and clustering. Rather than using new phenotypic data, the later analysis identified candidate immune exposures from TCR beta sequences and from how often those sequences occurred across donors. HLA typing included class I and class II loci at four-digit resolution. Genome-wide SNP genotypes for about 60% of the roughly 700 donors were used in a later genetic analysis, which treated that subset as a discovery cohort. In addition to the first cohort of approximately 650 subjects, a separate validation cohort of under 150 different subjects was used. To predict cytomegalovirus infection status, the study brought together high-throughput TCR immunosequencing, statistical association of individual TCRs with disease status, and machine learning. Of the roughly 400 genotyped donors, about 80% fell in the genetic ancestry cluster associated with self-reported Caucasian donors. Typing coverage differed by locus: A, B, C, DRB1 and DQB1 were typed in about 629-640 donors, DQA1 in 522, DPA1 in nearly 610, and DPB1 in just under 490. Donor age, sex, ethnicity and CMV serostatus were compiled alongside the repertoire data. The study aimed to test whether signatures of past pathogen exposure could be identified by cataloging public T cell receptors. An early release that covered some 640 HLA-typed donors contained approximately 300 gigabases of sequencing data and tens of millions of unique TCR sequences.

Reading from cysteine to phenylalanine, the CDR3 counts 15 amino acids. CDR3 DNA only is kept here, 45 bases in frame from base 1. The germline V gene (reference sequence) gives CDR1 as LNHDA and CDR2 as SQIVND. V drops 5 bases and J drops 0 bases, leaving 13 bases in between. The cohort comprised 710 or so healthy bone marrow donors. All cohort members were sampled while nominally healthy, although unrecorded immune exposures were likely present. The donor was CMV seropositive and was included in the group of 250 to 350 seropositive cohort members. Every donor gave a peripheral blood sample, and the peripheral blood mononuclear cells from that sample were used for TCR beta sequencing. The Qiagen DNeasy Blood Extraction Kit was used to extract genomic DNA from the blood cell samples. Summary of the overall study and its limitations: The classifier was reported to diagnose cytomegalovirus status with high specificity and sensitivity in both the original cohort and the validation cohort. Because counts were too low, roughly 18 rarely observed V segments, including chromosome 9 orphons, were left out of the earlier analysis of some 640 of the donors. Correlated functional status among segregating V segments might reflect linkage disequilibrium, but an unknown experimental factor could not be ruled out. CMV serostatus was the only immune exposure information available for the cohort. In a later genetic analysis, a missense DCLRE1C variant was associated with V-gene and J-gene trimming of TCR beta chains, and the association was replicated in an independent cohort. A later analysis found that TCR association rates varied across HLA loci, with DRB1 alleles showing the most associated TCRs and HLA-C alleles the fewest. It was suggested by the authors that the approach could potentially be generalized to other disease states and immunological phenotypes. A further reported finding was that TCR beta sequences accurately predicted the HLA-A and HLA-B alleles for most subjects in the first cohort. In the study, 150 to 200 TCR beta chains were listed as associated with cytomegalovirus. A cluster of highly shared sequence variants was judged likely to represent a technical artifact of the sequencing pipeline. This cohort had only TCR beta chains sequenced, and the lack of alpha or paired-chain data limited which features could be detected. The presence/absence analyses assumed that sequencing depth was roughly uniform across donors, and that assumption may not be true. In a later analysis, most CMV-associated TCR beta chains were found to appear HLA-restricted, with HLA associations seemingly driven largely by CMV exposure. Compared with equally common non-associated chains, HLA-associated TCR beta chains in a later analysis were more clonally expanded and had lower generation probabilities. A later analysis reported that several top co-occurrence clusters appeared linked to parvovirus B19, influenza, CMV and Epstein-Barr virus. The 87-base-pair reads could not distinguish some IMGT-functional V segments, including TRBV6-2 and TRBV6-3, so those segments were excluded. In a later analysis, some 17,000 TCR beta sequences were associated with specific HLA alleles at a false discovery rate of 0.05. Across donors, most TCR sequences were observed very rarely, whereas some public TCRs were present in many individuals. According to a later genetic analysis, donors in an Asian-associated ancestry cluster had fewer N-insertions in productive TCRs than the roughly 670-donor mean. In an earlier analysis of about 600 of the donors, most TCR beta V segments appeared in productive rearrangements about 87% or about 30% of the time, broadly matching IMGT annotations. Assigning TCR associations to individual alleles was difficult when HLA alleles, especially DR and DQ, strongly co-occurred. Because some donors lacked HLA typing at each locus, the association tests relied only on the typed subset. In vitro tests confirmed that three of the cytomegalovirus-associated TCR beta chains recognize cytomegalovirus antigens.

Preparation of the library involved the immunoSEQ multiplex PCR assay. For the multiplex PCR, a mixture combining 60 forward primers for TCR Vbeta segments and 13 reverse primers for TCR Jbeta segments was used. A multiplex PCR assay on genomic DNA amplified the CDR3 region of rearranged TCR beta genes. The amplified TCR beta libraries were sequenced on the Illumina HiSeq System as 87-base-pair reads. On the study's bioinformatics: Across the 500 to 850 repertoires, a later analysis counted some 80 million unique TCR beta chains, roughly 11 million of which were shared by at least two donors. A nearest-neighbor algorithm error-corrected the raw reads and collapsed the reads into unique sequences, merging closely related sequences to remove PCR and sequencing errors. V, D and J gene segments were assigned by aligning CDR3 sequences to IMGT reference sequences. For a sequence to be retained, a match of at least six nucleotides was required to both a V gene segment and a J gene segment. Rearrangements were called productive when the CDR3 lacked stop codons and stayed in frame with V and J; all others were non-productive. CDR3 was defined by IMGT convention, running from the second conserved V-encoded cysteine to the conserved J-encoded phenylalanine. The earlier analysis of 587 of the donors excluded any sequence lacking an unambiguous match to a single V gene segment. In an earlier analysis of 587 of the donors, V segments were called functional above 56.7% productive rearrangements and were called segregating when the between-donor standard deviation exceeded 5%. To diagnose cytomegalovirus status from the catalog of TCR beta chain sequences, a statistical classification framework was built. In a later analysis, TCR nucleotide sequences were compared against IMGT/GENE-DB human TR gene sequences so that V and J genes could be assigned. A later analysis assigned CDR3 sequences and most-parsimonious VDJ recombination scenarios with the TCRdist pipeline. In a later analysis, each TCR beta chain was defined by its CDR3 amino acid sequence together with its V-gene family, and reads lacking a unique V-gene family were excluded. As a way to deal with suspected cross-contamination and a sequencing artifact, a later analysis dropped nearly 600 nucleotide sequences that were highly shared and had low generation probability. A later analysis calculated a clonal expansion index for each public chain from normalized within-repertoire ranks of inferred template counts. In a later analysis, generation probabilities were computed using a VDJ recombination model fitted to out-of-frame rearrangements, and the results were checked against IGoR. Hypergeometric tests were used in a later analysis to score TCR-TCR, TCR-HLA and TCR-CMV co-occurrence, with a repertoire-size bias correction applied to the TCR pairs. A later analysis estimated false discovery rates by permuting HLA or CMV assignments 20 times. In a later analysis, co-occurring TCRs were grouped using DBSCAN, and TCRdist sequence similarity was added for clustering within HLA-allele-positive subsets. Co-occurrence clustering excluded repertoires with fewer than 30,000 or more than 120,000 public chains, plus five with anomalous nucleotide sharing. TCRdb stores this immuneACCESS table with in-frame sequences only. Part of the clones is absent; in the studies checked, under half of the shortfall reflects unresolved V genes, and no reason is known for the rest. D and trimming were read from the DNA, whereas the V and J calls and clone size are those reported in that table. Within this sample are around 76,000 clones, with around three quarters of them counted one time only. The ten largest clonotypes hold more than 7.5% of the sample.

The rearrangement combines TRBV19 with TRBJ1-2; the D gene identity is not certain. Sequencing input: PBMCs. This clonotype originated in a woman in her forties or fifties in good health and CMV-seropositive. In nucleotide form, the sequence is TGTGCCAGTAGTCTAGCTGGACTCGCTAACTATGGCTACACCTTC. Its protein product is CASSLAGLANYGYTF. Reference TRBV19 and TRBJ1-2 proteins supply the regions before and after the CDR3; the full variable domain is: DGGITQSPKYLFRKEGQNVTLSCEQNLNHDAMYWYRQDPGQGLRLIYYSQIVNDFQKGDIAEGYSVSREKKESFPLTVTSAQKNPTAFYLCASSLAGLANYGYTFGSGTRLTVV.